Below, 27 T cell receptor beta chains from the same sample are listed, as sequenced in a study of blood T cell repertoires in COVID-19. Repertoires were generated with immunoSEQ multiplex PCR, while TCRdb's copy carries only in-frame clones and drops some. In the table there are roughly 140,000 clones, 84% of which are singletons. The sample comprised peripheral blood. These receptors all come from a human donor in a cohort sampled during active COVID-19.

V is TRBV6-5 and J is TRBJ1-6, with 8 bases aligning to TRBD1. The CDR3 is 15 residues long. CDR1 and CDR2 (germline): MNHEY, SVGAGI. The V gene end was trimmed by 4 bases and the J gene end by 9 bases; junction bases not matched to a gene: 8. The DNA of the CDR3 is TGTGCCAGCAGTTCTACTGGACAGGGTGGTTCACCCCTCCACTTT. Protein sequence: CASSSTGQGGSPLHF.

The CDR3 DNA is TGTGCCAGCAGCCAAGCGGGGGGGCCTGGCAATGAGCAGTTCTTC. Its translation is CASSQAGGPGNEQFF. This chain uses TRBV9 with TRBJ2-1, with 10 bases fitting TRBD2. This CDR3 has 15 amino acids. Germline CDR1 is SGDLS and CDR2 is YYNGEE. V shed 4 bases, J shed 6 bases, and the junction held 7 bases outside the gene matches. The entire variable domain, with the rest obtained from reference TRBV9 and TRBJ2-1, is as follows: DSGVTQTPKHLITATGQRVTLRCSPRSGDLSVYWYQQSLDQGLQFLIQYYNGEERAKGNILERFSAQQFPDLHSELNLSSLELGDSALYFCASSQAGGPGNEQFFGPGTRLTVL.

The chain carries TRBV6-5 and TRBJ1-2; 10 bases match TRBD1. The V gene's germline CDR1 is MNHEY and CDR2 SVGAGI. The CDR3 loop spans 14 amino acids. V gave up 2 bases and J gave up 9 bases; unmatched junction bases: 6. As DNA, the CDR3 is TGTGCCAGCAGTTACGCCGGGACAGGGGAAAGCTACACCTTC. Translating gives CASSYAGTGESYTF.

The CDR3 loop is CASSFGGTAGNTIYF. CDR3 bases: TGTGCCAGCAGCTTTGGGGGGACAGCTGGAAACACCATATATTTT. The chain couples TRBV11-3 to TRBJ1-3; 7 bases line up with TRBD1. V lost 3 bases to trimming and J lost 2 bases; unmatched junction nucleotides: 4. Germline V CDR1 and CDR2: SGHNT, YENEEA. The CDR3 is made up of 15 amino acids.

The chain carries TRBV18 and TRBJ1-6; unclear D gene. The CDR3 runs 16 residues. Germline V gives CDR1 KGHSH, CDR2 LQKENI. V lost 1 base, J lost 5 bases, and 12 bases lay in between. The CDR3 nucleotides read TGTGCCAGCTCACCACTAGGAGGGCAGAATAATTCACCCCTCCACTTT. Residues: CASSPLGGQNNSPLHF.

The chain carries TRBV10-3 and TRBJ2-3, with 12 bases matching TRBD2. CDR3 length: 14 residues. V shed 10 bases and J 2 bases; nucleotides not matched to a gene: 4. Germline V CDR1 and CDR2: ENHRY, SYGVKD. CDR3 residues: CATTSGGPTDTQYF. The DNA for the CDR3 is TGTGCCACCACTAGCGGGGGGCCCACAGATACGCAGTATTTT.

The V and J genes are TRBV2 and TRBJ2-5, with 7 positions matching TRBD2. The germline gives CDR1 SNHLY, CDR2 FYNNEI. The CDR3 spans 15 residues. The V and J ends lost 3 bases and 2 bases, in that order; junction bases with no gene match: 6. The CDR3 DNA sequence: TGTGCCAGCAGTGACCCCTCGCGGGGGCAAGAGACCCAGTACTTC. Its protein is CASSDPSRGQETQYF.

This CDR3 reads CASSFIRDYGYTF. CDR3 coding DNA: TGTGCCAGCAGTTTCATCAGGGACTATGGCTACACCTTC. The chain employs TRBV12-3 or TRBV12-4 and TRBJ1-2; TRBD1 might be the D (5 bases). This CDR3 comprises 13 residues. V was trimmed by 3 bases and J by 3 bases, leaving 8 bases between them.

The gene calls are TRBV6-4 and TRBJ1-2; possible D gene TRBD1, 6 bases. This CDR3 has 16 residues. Germline CDR1 reads MRHNA; CDR2 reads SNTAGT. The ends were cut back, 3 bases at V and 0 bases at J, with 14 bases in the middle. Written as DNA, the CDR3 is TGTGCCAGCAGTGAGGCCCTGAACAGGGCTAACTATGGCTACACCTTC. Translating gives CASSEALNRANYGYTF.

The rearrangement uses TRBV13 and TRBJ1-1; tentative D call: TRBD1 (6 bases). V shed 2 bases and J shed 4 bases, with 8 bases lying between them. Germline V gene sequence: CDR1 PRHDT, CDR2 FYEKMQ (reference sequence). The CDR3 has 13 amino acids. CDR3 in amino acids: CASSLTGSTEAFF. The CDR3 DNA is TGTGCCAGCAGCTTAACAGGGTCCACTGAAGCTTTCTTT.

J is TRBJ2-5 and V is TRBV2; TRBD2 aligns across 8 bases. After removal of 4 bases from V and 3 bases from J, the junction contained 4 bases not matched to a gene. Germline V lookup: CDR1 SNHLY, CDR2 FYNNEI. This CDR3 has 14 amino acids. This CDR3 reads CASSAGGAEETQYF. CDR3 DNA sequence: TGTGCCAGCAGTGCCGGGGGGGCCGAAGAGACCCAGTACTTC.

This clone was observed at least ten times. This sequence joins TRBV6-2 or TRBV6-3 and TRBJ1-5; D remains unclear. The ends were cut back, 5 bases at V and 3 bases at J, with 11 bases in the middle. The CDR3 is 14 amino acids. The germline gives CDR1 MNHEY, CDR2 SVGEGT. The CDR3 region has the DNA TGTGCCAGCAGTCGCCGTGGAGACAATCAGCCCCAGCATTTT. This gives the protein CASSRRGDNQPQHF.

The J gene is TRBJ1-6, the V gene TRBV9, with D tentatively TRBD1 (5 bases). The CDR3 has 13 residues. Looked up from germline, CDR1 is SGDLS and CDR2 is YYNGEE. V was clipped by 5 bases and J by 10 bases, with 13 bases between them. The CDR3 reads CASSPSGKSPLHF. In DNA, the CDR3 is TGTGCCAGCAGTCCCTCAGGGAAATCACCCCTCCACTTT.

The chain has TRBV7-3 and TRBJ2-2; no definite D call. The V gene lost 2 bases and the J gene lost 0 bases, with 7 bases spanning the gap. CDR1 SGHTA and CDR2 FQGTGA come from the germline V gene. This CDR3 region has 15 residues. CDR3 protein: CASSLQHTNTGELFF. The CDR3 nucleotides are TGTGCCAGCAGCTTACAACATACGAACACCGGGGAGCTGTTTTTT.

V usage is TRBV7-2 and J usage is TRBJ2-4, with 8 bases aligning to TRBD1. With V trimmed by 5 bases and J by 3 bases, 6 bases remained unmatched. CDR1 and CDR2 from the germline V gene are SGHTA and FQGNSA. The length of the CDR3 is 15 residues. DNA of the CDR3: TGTGCCAGCAGCCGCGGACAGGGAGGCAAAAACATTCAGTACTTC. Translated, it gives CASSRGQGGKNIQYF. The full variable domain, in which reference TRBV7-2 and TRBJ2-4 provide the parts outside the CDR3, is GAGVSQSPSNKVTEKGKDVELRCDPISGHTALYWYRQSLGQGLEFLIYFQGNSAPDKSGLPSDRFSAERTGGSVSTLTIQRTQQEDSAVYLCASSRGQGGKNIQYFGAGTRLSVL.

This chain joins TRBV4-3 and TRBJ2-1, with D maybe TRBD2 (7 bases). This CDR3 contains 15 residues. V was clipped by 2 bases and J by 7 bases, with 15 bases between them. Germline CDR1 is LGHNA and CDR2 is YSLEER. The CDR3 DNA sequence: TGCGCCAGCAGCCAAAGAGGGGGGGCCGGGAATGAGCAGTTCTTC. This gives the protein CASSQRGGAGNEQFF.

V and J are TRBV2 and TRBJ2-7; the D gene is possibly TRBD2 (7 bases). The CDR3 sequence is 14 residues long. Per germline, CDR1 SNHLY and CDR2 FYNNEI. The V gene lost 6 bases and the J gene lost 6 bases, with 18 bases spanning the gap. The CDR3 region has the DNA TGTGCCAGCAGCGGGGAGGGGGTTGAGGGCGAGCAGTACTTC. Residues: CASSGEGVEGEQYF.

The chain employs TRBV6-1 and TRBJ2-6; 7 nucleotides agree with TRBD1. CDR3 length: 18 residues. V was clipped by 4 bases and J by 2 bases; unmatched bases: 11. CDR1 is MNHNS, CDR2 SASEGT, per germline. Written as DNA, the CDR3 is TGTGCCAGCAGTGGCTTCCGGACAGGACTCGCTGGGGCCAACGTCCTGACTTTC. Its translation is CASSGFRTGLAGANVLTF.

The chain links TRBV5-5 to TRBJ2-3, with D unclear. Trimming removed 7 bases from V and 4 bases from J, with 13 bases in between. Germline V gene data show CDR1 as SGHKS and CDR2 as YYEKEE (reference sequence). The CDR3 runs to 13 residues. The CDR3 here is CASGTWASDTQYF. The CDR3 DNA follows: TGTGCCAGCGGAACTTGGGCCTCAGATACGCAGTATTTT. Supplemented by reference TRBV5-5 and TRBJ2-3, the full variable domain reads DAGVTQSPTHLIKTRGQQVTLRCSPISGHKSVSWYQQVLGQGPQFIFQYYEKEERGRGNFPDRFSARQFPNYSSELNVNALLLGDSALYLCASGTWASDTQYFGPGTRLTVL.

The rearrangement links TRBV5-4 to TRBJ2-7; 10 bases are a match to TRBD1. Germline V gene lookup returns CDR1 SGHNT and CDR2 YYREEE (reference sequence). This CDR3 comprises 14 residues. V trimming: 3 bases; J trimming: 0 bases; junction bases outside the gene matches: 0. CDR3 nucleotide sequence: TGTGCCAGCAGCTGGACAGGGGGCTCCTACGAGCAGTACTTC. It yields the protein CASSWTGGSYEQYF. Based on the CDR3 plus reference TRBV5-4 and TRBJ2-7, the full variable domain is ETGVTQSPTHLIKTRGQQVTLRCSSQSGHNTVSWYQQALGQGPQFIFQYYREEENGRGNFPPRFSGLQFPNYSSELNVNALELDDSALYLCASSWTGGSYEQYFGPGTRLTVT.

This sequence joins TRBV5-4 and TRBJ1-4; a possible D gene is TRBD1 (5 bases). With 4 bases removed from V and 4 bases from J, the gap between germline ends came to 17 bases. The CDR3 extends over 16 amino acids. Germline V lookup: CDR1 SGHNT, CDR2 YYREEE (reference sequence). CDR3 bases: TGTGCCAGCAGCCCGGGGGGGAGTATTGGTAATGAAAAACTGTTTTTT. Translated: CASSPGGSIGNEKLFF.

This chain connects TRBV7-3 to TRBJ1-2; D possibly corresponds to TRBD1 (5 bases). The CDR3 sequence is 14 residues long. The V and J ends lost 5 bases and 6 bases respectively, with 16 bases between them. Germline V CDR1 and CDR2: SGHTA, FQGTGA. CDR3 nucleotides: TGTGCCAGCAGCCCGGGGGATATCAGACATGGCTACACCTTC. Translated, it gives CASSPGDIRHGYTF.

The CDR3 loop reads CASSQDRGAGAFF. The DNA of the CDR3 is TGTGCCAGCAGCCAAGATCGAGGGGCGGGGGCTTTCTTT. V usage is TRBV3-1 (or the pseudogene TRBV3-2) and J usage is TRBJ1-1; a possible D gene is TRBD1 (5 bases). CDR1 and CDR2 (germline): LGHDT, YNNKEL (reference sequence). This CDR3 is 13 amino acids long. Trimming shortened V by 0 bases and J by 11 bases, and 13 bases separated the two germline ends.

The gene calls are TRBV18 and TRBJ1-3; D may be TRBD1 (5 bases). The CDR3 has 13 residues. Germline V gene data show CDR1 as KGHSH and CDR2 as LQKENI. The V and J ends lost 5 bases and 4 bases respectively, with 9 bases between them. The CDR3 loop is CASSTDRGNTIYF. The CDR3 DNA reads TGTGCCAGCTCAACTGACAGAGGAAACACCATATATTTT.

This clone is a singleton in its sample. The chain links TRBV20-1 to TRBJ2-5; 9 positions match TRBD2. J gave up 5 bases and V 3 bases, and 10 bases lay outside the gene matches. Germline lookup yields CDR1 DFQATT and CDR2 SNEGSKA (reference sequence). This CDR3 region has 15 residues. CDR3 DNA: TGCAGTGCTAGTTCCGGCGGGGGGGCTATCGAGACCCAGTACTTC. Amino acids: CSASSGGGAIETQYF.

The V call is TRBV5-1, the J call TRBJ2-3; 11 bases are a match to TRBD2. V dropped 0 bases and J dropped 4; count of bases not matched to a gene: 7. CDR1 is SGHRS and CDR2 is YFSETQ in the germline V gene. The CDR3 totals 17 residues. The CDR3 spells CASSLVRGGLAADTQYF. CDR3 in DNA: TGCGCCAGCAGCTTGGTAAGGGGGGGACTAGCGGCAGATACGCAGTATTTT.

This CDR3 reads CASSLGGPANGPQHF. The CDR3 DNA is TGTGCCAGCAGCTTAGGTGGGCCAGCAAATGGGCCCCAGCATTTT. This chain uses TRBV13 with TRBJ1-5, with D unclear. Trimming left V 0 bases short and J 9 bases short, with 15 bases between. CDR3 length: 15 residues. Germline CDR1 is PRHDT and CDR2 is FYEKMQ (reference sequence).